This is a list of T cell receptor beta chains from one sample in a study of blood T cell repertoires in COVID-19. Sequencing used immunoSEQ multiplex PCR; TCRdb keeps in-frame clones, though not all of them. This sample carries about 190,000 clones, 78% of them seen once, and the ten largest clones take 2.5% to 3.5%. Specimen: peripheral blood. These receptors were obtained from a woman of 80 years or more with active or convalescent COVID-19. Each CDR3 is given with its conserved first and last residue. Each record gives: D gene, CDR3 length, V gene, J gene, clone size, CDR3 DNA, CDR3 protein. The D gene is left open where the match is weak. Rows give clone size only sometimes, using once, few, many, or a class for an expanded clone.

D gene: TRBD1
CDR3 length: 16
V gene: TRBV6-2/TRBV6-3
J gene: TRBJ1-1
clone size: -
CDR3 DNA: TGTGCCAGCAGTTACGGGACAGCCTTTACGAACACTGAAGCTTTCTTT
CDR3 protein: CASSYGTAFTNTEAFF

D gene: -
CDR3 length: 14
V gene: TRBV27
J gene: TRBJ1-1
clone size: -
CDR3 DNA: TGTGCCAGCAGTCCACAGGTTCTGAACACTGAAGCTTTCTTT
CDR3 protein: CASSPQVLNTEAFF

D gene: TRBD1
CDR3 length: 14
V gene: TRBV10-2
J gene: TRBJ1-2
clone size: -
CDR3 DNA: TGCGCCAGCAGCGTTACAGGGGATAACTATGGCTACACCTTC
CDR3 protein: CASSVTGDNYGYTF

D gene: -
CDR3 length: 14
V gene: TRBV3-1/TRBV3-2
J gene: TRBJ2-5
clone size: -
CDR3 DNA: TGTGCCAGCAGCGCTGTGGGGCTGGGGGAGACCCAGTACTTC
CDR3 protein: CASSAVGLGETQYF

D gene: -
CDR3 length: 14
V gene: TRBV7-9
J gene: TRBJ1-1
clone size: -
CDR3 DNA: TGTGCCAGCAGCTTAACCCTCGGGAACACTGAAGCTTTCTTT
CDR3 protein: CASSLTLGNTEAFF

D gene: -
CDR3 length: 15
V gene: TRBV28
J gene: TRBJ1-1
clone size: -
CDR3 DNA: TGTGCCAGCAGTTTAGAGGGAGACAGGAAGAATGAAGCTTTCTTT
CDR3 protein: CASSLEGDRKNEAFF

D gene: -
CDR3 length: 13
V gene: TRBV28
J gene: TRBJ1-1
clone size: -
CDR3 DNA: TGTGCCAGCAGTAACAGTCAGAACACTGAAGCTTTCTTT
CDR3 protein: CASSNSQNTEAFF

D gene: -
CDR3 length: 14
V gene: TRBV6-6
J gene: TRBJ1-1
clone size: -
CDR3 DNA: TGTGCCAGCTGGAGAGCAGGGTCAAACACTGAAGCTTTCTTT
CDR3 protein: CASWRAGSNTEAFF

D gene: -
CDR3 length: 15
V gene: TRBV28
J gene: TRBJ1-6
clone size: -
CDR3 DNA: TGTGCCAGCACCGTCCTGAGCTCCTATAATTCACCCCTCCACTTT
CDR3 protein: CASTVLSSYNSPLHF

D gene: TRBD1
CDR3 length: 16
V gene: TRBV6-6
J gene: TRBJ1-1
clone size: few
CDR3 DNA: TGTGCCAGCAGTCATCAAGCCGGGACAGGGGACTCTGAAGCTTTCTTT
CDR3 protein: CASSHQAGTGDSEAFF

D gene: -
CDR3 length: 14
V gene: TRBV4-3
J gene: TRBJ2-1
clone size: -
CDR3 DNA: TGCGCCAGCAGAGAGGGGACAACTTACAATGAGCAGTTCTTC
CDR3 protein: CASREGTTYNEQFF

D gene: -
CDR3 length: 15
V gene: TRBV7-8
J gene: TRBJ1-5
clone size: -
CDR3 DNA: TGTGCCAGCAGCTCCAGGGAGGAAGGCAATCAGCCCCAGCATTTT
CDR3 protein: CASSSREEGNQPQHF

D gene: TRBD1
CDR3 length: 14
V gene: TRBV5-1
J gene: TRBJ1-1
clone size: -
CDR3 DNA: TGCGCCAGCAGCACGGGACAGATAACCACTGAAGCTTTCTTT
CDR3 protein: CASSTGQITTEAFF

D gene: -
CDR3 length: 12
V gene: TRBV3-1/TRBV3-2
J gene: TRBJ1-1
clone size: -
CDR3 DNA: TGTGCCAGCAGCCAAGGGGGGGCTGAAGCTTTCTTT
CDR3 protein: CASSQGGAEAFF

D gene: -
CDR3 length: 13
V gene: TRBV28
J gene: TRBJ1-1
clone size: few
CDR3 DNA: TGTGCCAGTCAGGACAGTCGGGACACTGAAGCTTTCTTT
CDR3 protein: CASQDSRDTEAFF

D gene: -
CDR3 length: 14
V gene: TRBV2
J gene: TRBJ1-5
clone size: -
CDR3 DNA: TGTGCCAGCAGTTCGCCACATGCCAATCAGCCCCAGCATTTT
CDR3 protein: CASSSPHANQPQHF

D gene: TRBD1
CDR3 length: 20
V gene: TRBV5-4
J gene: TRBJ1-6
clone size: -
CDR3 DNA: TGTGCCAGCAGCTTAGGGACAGGACAGTTCGCGGGATCCTATAATTCACCCCTCCACTTT
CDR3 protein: CASSLGTGQFAGSYNSPLHF

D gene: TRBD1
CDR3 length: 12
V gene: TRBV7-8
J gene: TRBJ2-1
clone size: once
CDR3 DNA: TGTGCCAGCAGCTCCCCCGGACAGGACGAGTTCTTC
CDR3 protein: CASSSPGQDEFF

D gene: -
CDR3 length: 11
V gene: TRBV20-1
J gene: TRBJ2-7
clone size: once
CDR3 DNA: TGCAGTGCTAGAATGGACAGCGAGCAGTACTTC
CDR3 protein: CSARMDSEQYF

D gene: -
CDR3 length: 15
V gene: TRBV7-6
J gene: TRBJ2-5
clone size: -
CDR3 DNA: TGTGCCAGCAGCTTCCCCGGGACTGACCAAGAGACCCAGTACTTC
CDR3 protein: CASSFPGTDQETQYF

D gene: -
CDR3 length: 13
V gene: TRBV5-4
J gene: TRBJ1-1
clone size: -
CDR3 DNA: TGTGCCAGCAGCTTGGGAGGGCGCACTGAAGCTTTCTTT
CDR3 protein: CASSLGGRTEAFF

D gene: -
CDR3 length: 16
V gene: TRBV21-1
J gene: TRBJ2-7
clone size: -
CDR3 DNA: TGTGCCAGCAGCAAAGGAGGGAGGCAGGGTGTACACGAGCAGTACTTC
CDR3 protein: CASSKGGRQGVHEQYF

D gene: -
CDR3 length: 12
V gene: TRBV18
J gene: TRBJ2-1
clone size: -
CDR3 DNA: TGTGCCAGCTCACGCCGGGTCGATGAGCAGTTCTTC
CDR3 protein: CASSRRVDEQFF

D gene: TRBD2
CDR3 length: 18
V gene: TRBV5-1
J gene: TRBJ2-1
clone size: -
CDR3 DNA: TGCGCCAGCAGCTTTGGGCTAGCGGGGGGGAGCTCCTACAATGAGCAGTTCTTC
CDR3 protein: CASSFGLAGGSSYNEQFF

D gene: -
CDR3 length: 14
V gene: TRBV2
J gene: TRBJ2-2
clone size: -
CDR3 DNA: TGTGCCAGCAGACCAAATCAGGGAAACGGGGAGCTGTTTTTT
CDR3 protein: CASRPNQGNGELFF

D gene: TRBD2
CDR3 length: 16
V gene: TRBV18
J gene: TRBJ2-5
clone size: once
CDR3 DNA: TGTGCCAGCTCACGATCCCTAGCGGAAACTAAAGAGACCCAGTACTTC
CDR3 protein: CASSRSLAETKETQYF

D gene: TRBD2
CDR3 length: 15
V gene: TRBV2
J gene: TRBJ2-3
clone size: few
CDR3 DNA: TGTGCCAGCAGTGGGGCTAGCGGGGGGACAGATACGCAGTATTTT
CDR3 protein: CASSGASGGTDTQYF

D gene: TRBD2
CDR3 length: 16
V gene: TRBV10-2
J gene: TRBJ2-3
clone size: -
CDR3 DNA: TGCGCCAGCAGGGACGGGGGGGGGCGTTTCATAGATACGCAGTATTTT
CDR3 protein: CASRDGGGRFIDTQYF

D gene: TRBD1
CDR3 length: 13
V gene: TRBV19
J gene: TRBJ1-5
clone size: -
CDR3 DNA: TGTGCCAGTAGCGGGACAGGGGATCAGCCCCAGCATTTT
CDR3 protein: CASSGTGDQPQHF

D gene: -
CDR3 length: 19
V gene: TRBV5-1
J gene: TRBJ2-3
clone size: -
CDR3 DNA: TGCGCCAGCAGCCGAAATACAGGGTTCGCAAGTCAGGTCACAGATACGCAGTATTTT
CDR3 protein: CASSRNTGFASQVTDTQYF

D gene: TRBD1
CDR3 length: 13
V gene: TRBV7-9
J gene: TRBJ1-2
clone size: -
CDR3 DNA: TGTGCCAGCAGTAGACAGGGGGCCAGTGGCTACACCTTC
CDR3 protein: CASSRQGASGYTF

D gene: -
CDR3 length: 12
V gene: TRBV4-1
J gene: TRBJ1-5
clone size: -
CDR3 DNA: TGCGCCAGCAGCCAGGGGAGGCAGCCCCAGCATTTT
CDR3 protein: CASSQGRQPQHF

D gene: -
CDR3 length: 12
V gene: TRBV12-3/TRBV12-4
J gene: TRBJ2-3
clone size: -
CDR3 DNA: TGTGCCAGCAGCCGACTCACAGATACGCAGTATTTT
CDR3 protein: CASSRLTDTQYF

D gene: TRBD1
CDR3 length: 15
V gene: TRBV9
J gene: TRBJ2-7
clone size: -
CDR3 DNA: TGTGCCAGCAGCGTAGCAGGGGGCGGTCTAGGAGAGCAGTACTTC
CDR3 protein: CASSVAGGGLGEQYF

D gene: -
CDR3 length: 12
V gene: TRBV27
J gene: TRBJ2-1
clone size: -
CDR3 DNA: TGTGCCAGCAGTTTATTTCAGGGGGAGCAGTTCTTC
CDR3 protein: CASSLFQGEQFF

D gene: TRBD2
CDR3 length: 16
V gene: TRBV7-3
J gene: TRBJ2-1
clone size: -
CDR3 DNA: TGTGCCAGCAGCTTATCAGGGACTAGCGGGGTCAATGAGCAGTTCTTC
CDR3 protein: CASSLSGTSGVNEQFF

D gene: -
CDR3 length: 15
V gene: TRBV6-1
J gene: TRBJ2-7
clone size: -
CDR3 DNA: TGTGCCAGCAGTGAATATAGAGGGCACTCCTACGAGCAGTACTTC
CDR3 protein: CASSEYRGHSYEQYF

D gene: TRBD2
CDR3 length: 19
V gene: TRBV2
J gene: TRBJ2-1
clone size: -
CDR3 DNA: TGTGCCAGCAGTGACCCCGGGACTAGCGTCCAAGGGCCACGGGATGAGCAGTTCTTC
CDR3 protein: CASSDPGTSVQGPRDEQFF

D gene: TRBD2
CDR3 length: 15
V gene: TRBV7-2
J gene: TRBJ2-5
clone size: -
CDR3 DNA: TGTGCCAGCAGCCAAAACCGGGGGGGGGTTTCGACCCAGTACTTC
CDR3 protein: CASSQNRGGVSTQYF

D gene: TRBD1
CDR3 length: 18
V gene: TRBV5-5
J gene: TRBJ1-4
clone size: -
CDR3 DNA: TGTGCCAGCAGCTTGTCCTGGGACAGAGGCCCGTCGGGAGAAAAACTGTTTTTT
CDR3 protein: CASSLSWDRGPSGEKLFF

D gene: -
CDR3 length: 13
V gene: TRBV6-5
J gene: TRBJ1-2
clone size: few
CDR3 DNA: TGTGCCAGCAGGGACCGGGAGCACTATGGCTACACCTTC
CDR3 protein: CASRDREHYGYTF

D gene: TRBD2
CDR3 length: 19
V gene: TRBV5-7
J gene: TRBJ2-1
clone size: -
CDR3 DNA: TGTGCCAGCAGCCGCCTGTGGCTAGCGGGGGGGCTCTCCTACAATGAGCAGTTCTTC
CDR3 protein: CASSRLWLAGGLSYNEQFF

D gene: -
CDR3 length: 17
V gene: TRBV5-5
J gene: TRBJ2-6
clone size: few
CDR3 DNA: TGTGCCAGCAGCGCCCTTTCGCGGGGATCTGGGGCCAACGTCCTGACTTTC
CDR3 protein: CASSALSRGSGANVLTF

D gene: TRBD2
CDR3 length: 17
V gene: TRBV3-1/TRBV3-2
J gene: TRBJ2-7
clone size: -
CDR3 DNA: TGTGCCAGCAGCCAAGTTCGCCTAGCGGGGTTCTCCTACGAGCAGTACTTC
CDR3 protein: CASSQVRLAGFSYEQYF

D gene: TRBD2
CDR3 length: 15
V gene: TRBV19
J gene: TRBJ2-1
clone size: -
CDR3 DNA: TGTGCCAGTCGTAAGGGAGCGGGGGGGCTGAATGAGCAGTTCTTC
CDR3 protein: CASRKGAGGLNEQFF

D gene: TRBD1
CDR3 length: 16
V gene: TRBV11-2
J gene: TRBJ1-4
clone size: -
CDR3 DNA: TGTGCCAGCAGCTTAGATTGGACAGGGGATGGGGAAAAACTGTTTTTT
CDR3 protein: CASSLDWTGDGEKLFF

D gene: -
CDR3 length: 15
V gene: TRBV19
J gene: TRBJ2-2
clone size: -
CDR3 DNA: TGTGCCAGTAGTCCACGAGGCGCGAACACCGGGGAGCTGTTTTTT
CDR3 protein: CASSPRGANTGELFF

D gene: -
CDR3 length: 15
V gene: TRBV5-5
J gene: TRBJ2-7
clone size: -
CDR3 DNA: TGTGCCAGCAGCTTGGAGGCGGGGGCATACTACGAGCAGTACTTC
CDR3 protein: CASSLEAGAYYEQYF

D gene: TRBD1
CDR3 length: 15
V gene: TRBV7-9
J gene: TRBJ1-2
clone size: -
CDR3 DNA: TGTGCCAGCAGCTTAGTGGGACAGGATTTCTATGGCTACACCTTC
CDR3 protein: CASSLVGQDFYGYTF

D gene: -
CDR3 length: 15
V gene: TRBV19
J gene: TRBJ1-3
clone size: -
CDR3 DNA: TGTGCCAGTAGTATTATGCGGAACTCTGGAAACACCATATATTTT
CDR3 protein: CASSIMRNSGNTIYF

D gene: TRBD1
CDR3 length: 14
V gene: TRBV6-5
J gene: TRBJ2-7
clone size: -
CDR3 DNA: TGTGCCAGCAGGAGACAGGGAACTCTCTACGAGCAGTACTTC
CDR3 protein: CASRRQGTLYEQYF

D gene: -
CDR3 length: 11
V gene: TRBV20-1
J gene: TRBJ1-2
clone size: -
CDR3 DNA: TGCAGTGCTAAGACAGGCATGGGCTACACCTTC
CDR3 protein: CSAKTGMGYTF